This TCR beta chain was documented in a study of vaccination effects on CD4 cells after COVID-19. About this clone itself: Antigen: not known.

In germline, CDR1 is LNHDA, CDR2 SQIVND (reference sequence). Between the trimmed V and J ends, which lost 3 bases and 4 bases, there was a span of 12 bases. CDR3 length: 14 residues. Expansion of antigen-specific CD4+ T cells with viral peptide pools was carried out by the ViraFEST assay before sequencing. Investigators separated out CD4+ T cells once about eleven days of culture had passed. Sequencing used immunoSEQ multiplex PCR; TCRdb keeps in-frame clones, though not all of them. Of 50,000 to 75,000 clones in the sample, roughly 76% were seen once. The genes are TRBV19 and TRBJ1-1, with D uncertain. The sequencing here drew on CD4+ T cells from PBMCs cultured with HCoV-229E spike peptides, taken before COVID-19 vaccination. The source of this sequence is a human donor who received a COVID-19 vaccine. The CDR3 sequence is CASSIGSFTTEAFF. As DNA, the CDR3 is TGTGCCAGTAGTATCGGGAGCTTCACCACTGAAGCTTTCTTT. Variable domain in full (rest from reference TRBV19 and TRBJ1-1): DGGITQSPKYLFRKEGQNVTLSCEQNLNHDAMYWYRQDPGQGLRLIYYSQIVNDFQKGDIAEGYSVSREKKESFPLTVTSAQKNPTAFYLCASSIGSFTTEAFFGQGTRLTVV.